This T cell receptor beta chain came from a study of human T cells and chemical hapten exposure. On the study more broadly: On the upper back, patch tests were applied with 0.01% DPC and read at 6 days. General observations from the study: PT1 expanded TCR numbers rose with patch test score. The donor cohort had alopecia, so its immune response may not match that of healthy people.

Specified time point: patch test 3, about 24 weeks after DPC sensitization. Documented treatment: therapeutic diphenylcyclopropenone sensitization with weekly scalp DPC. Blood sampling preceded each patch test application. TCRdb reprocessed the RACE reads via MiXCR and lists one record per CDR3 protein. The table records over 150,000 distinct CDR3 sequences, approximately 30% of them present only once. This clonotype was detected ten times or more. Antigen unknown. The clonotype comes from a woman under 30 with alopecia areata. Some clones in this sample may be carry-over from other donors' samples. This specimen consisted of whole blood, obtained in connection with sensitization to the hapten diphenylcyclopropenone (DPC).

The CDR3 DNA is TGTGCCAGCAGCCGACAAGAGACCCAGTACTTC. Protein sequence: CASSRQETQYF. This chain links TRBV12-5 with TRBJ2-5; D is ambiguous. In germline, CDR1 is LGHNT, CDR2 FRNRAP. This CDR3 is built from 11 residues. Full variable domain (remainder filled in from reference TRBV12-5 and TRBJ2-5): DARVTQTPRHKVTEMGQEVTMRCQPILGHNTVFWYRQTMMQGLELLAYFRNRAPLDDSGMPKDRFSAEMPDATLATLKIQPSEPRDSAVYFCASSRQETQYFGPGTRLLVL.